The clone carrying this TCR beta chain was detected only a few times. The antigen is undetermined. Trimming cost V 6 bases and J 8 bases; bases outside gene matches: 8. This CDR3 region has 13 residues. Germline CDR1 is SQVTM and CDR2 is ANQGSEA. This sample stems from a study of blood T cells in healthy people across ages. Study-wide points: The fall in TCR beta diversity per million T cells was roughly linear with age.

A second PCR, run for about 7 to 11 cycles, used a sample-barcoded 5' primer plus a J-beta primer mix. Each CDR3 protein gets one entry after TCRdb re-called the 5' RACE reads with MiXCR. The table shows 1.5 million to 2 million distinct CDR3 sequences, with about 31% occurring only once. The sample providers were healthy Caucasian people from Russia, aged about 6 to 95. Every donor provided roughly 10 milliliters of peripheral blood. Total RNA amounts of at least 5.5 micrograms were extracted per sample. The sequence derives from a woman aged 25 to 45 in good health. The sample was blood. V usage is TRBV29-1 and J usage is TRBJ1-2, with 11 bases matching TRBD1. CDR3 bases: TGCAGCGTGCCGGACAGGGGGCGCGAAGGCTACACCTTC. Residues: CSVPDRGREGYTF.